Sequencing of this T cell receptor beta chain was carried out in a study of shared T cell receptors in the human thymus (dated by TCRdb to 2020 to 2022). Context from the whole study: The study examined how self-reactive, shared T-cell receptor alpha chains are generated in the human thymus.

In regard to this clone: It has no known antigen specificity. Base qualities are missing; no much larger clone stands one base away.

The library came from the immunoSEQ multiplex PCR assay. TCRdb limited this immuneACCESS table to in-frame rearrangements with V and J called. A share of clones is missing; checked studies link under half to unresolved V genes, and the rest is unexplained. The sample table lists about 710,000 clones, around 87% of them with a count of one. Of the sample, 0.009% to 0.0095% falls within the top ten clones. This sample also appeared in a second study, on human thymus T cells. Looking at the second paper: Immunologically healthy infants undergoing open corrective cardiac surgery for congenital heart defects in Finland were used as donors. Thymus tissue was collected as surgical resects that were removed during corrective cardiac surgery. V and J gene segment usage appeared biased in both thymic and peripheral blood repertoires. The related research reported highly overlapping thymic TCR repertoires among unrelated individuals. The study characterized TCR alpha and beta repertoires from about 8 infant thymus samples and a few related peripheral blood samples. The cohort included more than 5 male and two female infants, with donor ages spanning 7 to 244 days. After being mechanically released from the tissue, thymocytes were kept at -70 degrees C in pellets of about 10-33 million cells. A QIAsymphony instrument was used to extract genomic DNA from frozen cell pellets. TCRB and TCRAD loci were amplified from a standardized quantity of quality-controlled genomic DNA using the immunoSEQ multiplex PCR assay. The V(D)J region was spanned by amplicons of a length sufficient to cover the CDR3 and to identify V and J genes. The amplicons were sequenced on an Illumina platform via the commercial immunoSEQ service. Primer bias and sequencing errors were corrected as previously described, and TCRAD and TCRB were defined on the basis of the IMGT database. The repertoires were analysed using immunoSEQ Analyzer 3.0 and VDJTools for basic statistics, V/J segment usage, diversity estimates, rarefaction and pairwise overlap. Diversity was estimated with Chao1, ChaoE, Efron-Thisted, Shannon and inverse Simpson indices, and also on datasets down-sampled to the smallest sample. Repertoire overlap was determined by strict matching of CDR3 nucleotide sequence, V gene and J gene, and Jaccard-based multidimensional scaling clustering was applied. On average, roughly 890,000 unique TCRB clonotypes were obtained from thymus samples, compared with approximately 82,000 from blood samples.

This receptor was obtained from a boy in the first two years of life with a congenital heart defect. Donor details come from another sample of the same person, matched by shared clones. Sequencing was performed on thymocytes.

The DNA sequence is TGTGCCAGAAGCGGGGGACAGGGGGTCCGGGGCACAGATACGCAGTATTTT. Its protein is CARSGGQGVRGTDTQYF. The rearrangement joined TRBV5-3 to TRBJ2-3; 11 middle bases align to TRBD1. TRBV5-3 is identified as an open reading frame with a role that is uncertain. Unmatched junction bases come to 8, with V trimmed by 4 bases and J by 1 base. The CDR3, cysteine through phenylalanine, is 17 amino acids long. Only CDR3 DNA is held: 51 bases, read in frame from base 1.